A single sample is the source of the 26 T cell receptor beta chains below, sequenced in a study of shared clonotypes between healthy human individuals. The data were produced by immunoSEQ multiplex PCR, yet TCRdb's version contains in-frame clones alone and is incomplete. The sample contains 2,500,000 or so clones, around 90% of which appear only once. The sample consisted of naive CD4+ T cells sorted from blood. As to subset: CD45RA+ positively selected. The receptor source for this set is a man between 18 and 35 years old in good health.

This sequence joins TRBV30 and TRBJ1-1; weak D call: TRBD1 (6 bases). This CDR3 contains 13 residues. V lost 0 bases and J 4 bases, leaving 9 bases between the germline ends. CDR1 and CDR2 (germline): GTSNPN, SVGIG (reference sequence). CDR3 DNA: TGTGCCTGGAGTGTAAGGGGGGCCACTGAAGCTTTCTTT. Its protein product is CAWSVRGATEAFF.

V and J are TRBV7-8 and TRBJ1-3; D is undetermined. The CDR3 covers 17 residues. Per the germline V gene, CDR1 is SGHVS and CDR2 is FQNEAQ. V was shortened by 1 base and J by 0 bases, with 13 bases between the two germline ends. CDR3 in amino acids: CASSLGSVLSSGNTIYF. The CDR3 DNA is TGTGCCAGCAGCTTAGGTTCAGTTCTCAGCTCTGGAAACACCATATATTTT.

V gene TRBV9 combines with J gene TRBJ1-6; maybe TRBD1 (5 bases). V was trimmed by 0 bases and J by 9 bases, leaving 10 bases between them. The CDR3 is 14 residues long. CDR1 and CDR2 (germline): SGDLS, YYNGEE. The CDR3 nucleotides read TGTGCCAGCAGCGTAGCAGGGTCCGGTTCACCCCTCCACTTT. As protein: CASSVAGSGSPLHF.

The chain carries TRBV11-3 and TRBJ2-2; 7 bases match TRBD2. The CDR3 contains 17 residues. CDR1 is SGHNT and CDR2 is YENEEA in the germline V gene. The CDR3 region has the DNA TGTGCGGGTAGAAACGGGAGGAAAATAAACGGGACCGGGGAGCTGTTTTTT. Translation gives CAGRNGRKINGTGELFF.

Only one count was recorded for this clone. The gene calls are TRBV28 and TRBJ1-2, with a possible D match to TRBD1 (5 bases). Germline V lookup: CDR1 MDHEN, CDR2 SYDVKM. CDR3 length equals 14 residues. Deletions cut 4 bases from V and 5 bases from J, with 14 bases between. Here the CDR3 reads CASSSLDTLYGYTF. Written as DNA, the CDR3 is TGTGCCAGCAGTTCATTGGACACGTTATATGGCTACACCTTC.

The chain uses TRBV5-4 and TRBJ2-5; D ambiguous. Trimming shortened V by 4 bases and J by 1 base, and 8 bases separated the two germline ends. The germline CDR1 and CDR2 sequences are SGHNT and YYREEE (reference sequence). This CDR3 has 13 amino acids. For the CDR3, the DNA is TGTGCCAGCAGCGTGGGCAGCCAAGAGACCCAGTACTTC. This encodes CASSVGSQETQYF.

CDR3 in DNA: TGTGCCAGCAGTACCCTGGGCCCAGCAACTAATGAAAAACTGTTTTTT. It translates to CASSTLGPATNEKLFF. This chain uses TRBV28 with TRBJ1-4; D gene ambiguous. Germline CDR1 MDHEN, CDR2 SYDVKM. CDR3 length equals 16 residues. Trimming removed 5 bases at V and 0 bases at J, with 13 bases between.

The rearrangement links TRBV6-5 to TRBJ2-2; 10 positions match TRBD2. V gave up 6 bases and J gave up 9 bases; unmatched junction bases: 10. The CDR3 contains 15 residues. CDR1 MNHEY and CDR2 SVGAGI come from the germline V gene. The CDR3 reads CASSPGTSAARELFF. CDR3 nucleotides: TGTGCCAGCAGCCCGGGGACTAGCGCGGCCAGGGAGCTGTTTTTT.

Notes on this clone: This may stem from a read error, because a much larger clone lies one nucleotide away. V gene TRBV19 combines with J gene TRBJ2-7; the D gene is possibly TRBD1 (6 bases). CDR3 length: 15 residues. The germline CDR1 and CDR2 sequences are LNHDA and SQIVND (reference sequence). V shed 3 bases and J shed 1 base, with 13 bases lying between them. The CDR3 sequence is CASSIGTGRSYEQYF. The CDR3 bases are TGTGCCAGTAGTATCGGAACAGGGAGATCCTACGAGCAGTACTTC.

V is TRBV7-9 and J is TRBJ1-2; D gene ambiguous. V lost 1 base, J lost 8 bases, and 8 bases lay in between. Germline CDR1 SEHNR, CDR2 FQNEAQ (reference sequence). The CDR3 is made up of 12 amino acids. The CDR3 DNA reads as TGTGCCAGCAGCTTAGTTACGACGGGCTACACCTTC. This codes for CASSLVTTGYTF.

The chain recombines TRBV9 with TRBJ1-6; a weak D match, TRBD1 (5 bases). This CDR3 is 14 amino acids long. Germline CDR1 is SGDLS and CDR2 is YYNGEE. V was shortened by 0 bases and J by 9 bases, with 10 bases between the two germline ends. As DNA, the CDR3 is TGTGCCAGCAGCGTAGGACAGCTAGGTTCACCCCTCCACTTT. Translation gives CASSVGQLGSPLHF. Drawing the rest from reference TRBV9 and TRBJ1-6, the complete variable domain is DSGVTQTPKHLITATGQRVTLRCSPRSGDLSVYWYQQSLDQGLQFLIQYYNGEERAKGNILERFSAQQFPDLHSELNLSSLELGDSALYFCASSVGQLGSPLHFGNGTRLTVT.

J is TRBJ2-3 and V is TRBV7-9, with 7 positions matching TRBD1. With V trimmed by 3 bases and J by 3 bases, 3 bases remained unmatched. Germline values: CDR1 SEHNR, CDR2 FQNEAQ (reference sequence). The CDR3 has 14 amino acids. As DNA, the CDR3 is TGTGCCAGCAGCTTGGGGACAGCAACAGATACGCAGTATTTT. Translation gives CASSLGTATDTQYF.

This clone has a handful of counts. The rearrangement joins TRBV14 to TRBJ2-1; TRBD2 aligns across 7 bases. The germline V gene has CDR1 SGHDN and CDR2 FVKESK. The V and J ends lost 2 bases and 9 bases, in that order; junction bases with no gene match: 1. The CDR3 contains 12 residues. The CDR3: CASSQRTSEQFF. The CDR3 DNA is TGTGCCAGCAGCCAACGGACTAGTGAGCAGTTCTTC.

This clone has only one observation. The rearrangement links TRBV7-3 to TRBJ1-6; D uncertain. The CDR3 runs to 14 residues. V lost 3 bases, J lost 6 bases, and 9 bases lay in between. Germline-derived CDR1 and CDR2 are SGHTA and FQGTGA. CDR3 DNA sequence: TGTGCCAGCAGCTTGGGCGCATCTAATTCACCCCTCCACTTT. It translates to CASSLGASNSPLHF.

This clone was counted a single time. This sequence joins TRBV6-1 and TRBJ2-1, with 7 positions matching TRBD1. The CDR3 loop spans 13 amino acids. V shed 7 bases and J 4 bases; nucleotides not matched to a gene: 4. Germline CDR1 reads MNHNS; CDR2 reads SASEGT. CDR3 coding DNA: TGTGCCAGCAACCGGGACAGTTACAATGAGCAGTTCTTC. Translation: CASNRDSYNEQFF.

The V gene is TRBV7-8, the J gene TRBJ1-1, with D perhaps TRBD1 (5 bases). CDR1 and CDR2 from the germline V gene are SGHVS and FQNEAQ. This CDR3 is 13 amino acids long. V was cut by 7 bases and J by 1 base, with 10 bases left in between. The CDR3 reads CASTFRENTEAFF. The CDR3 region has the DNA TGTGCCAGCACCTTCAGGGAGAACACTGAAGCTTTCTTT.

J is TRBJ1-4 and V is TRBV6-5, with TRBD1 identical over 9 bases. J gave up 6 bases and V 0 bases, and 5 bases lay outside the gene matches. Germline V gives CDR1 MNHEY, CDR2 SVGAGI. CDR3 size: 16 residues. The chain's CDR3 is CASSYSAGTGHEKLFF. CDR3 in DNA: TGTGCCAGCAGTTACTCCGCCGGGACAGGGCATGAAAAACTGTTTTTT.

V gene TRBV28 combines with J gene TRBJ2-3; D might be TRBD2 (6 bases). The germline V gene encodes CDR1 MDHEN and CDR2 SYDVKM. The CDR3 is 12 amino acids. Trimming shortened V by 4 bases and J by 14 bases, and 16 bases separated the two germline ends. The CDR3 here is CASSSGTQTGYF. The CDR3 nucleotides read TGTGCCAGCAGTTCCGGGACTCAAACGGGGTATTTT.

The genes are TRBV30 and TRBJ1-2; D is ambiguous. V was clipped by 0 bases and J by 1 base, with 9 bases between them. Germline CDR1 and CDR2: GTSNPN and SVGIG (reference sequence). CDR3 length equals 14 residues. CDR3 protein: CAWSVMGLNYGYTF. The CDR3 DNA reads as TGTGCCTGGAGTGTAATGGGTCTTAACTATGGCTACACCTTC.

Turning to this clone: Other DNA sequences in this sample translate to the same CDR3. The chain's CDR3 is CASSLARGTYNEQFF. The CDR3 nucleotides read TGTGCCAGCAGCTTAGCCCGGGGAACCTACAATGAGCAGTTCTTC. The genes are TRBV7-2 and TRBJ2-1, with D perhaps TRBD2 (5 bases). The CDR3 has 15 amino acids. Germline CDR1 is SGHTA and CDR2 is FQGNSA. V dropped 0 bases and J dropped 2 bases, with 8 bases sitting between them.

This chain links TRBV12-5 with TRBJ2-3; D call uncertain. The V gene lost 2 bases and the J gene lost 4 bases, with 16 bases spanning the gap. This CDR3 contains 16 residues. CDR1 LGHNT and CDR2 FRNRAP come from the germline V gene. For the CDR3, the DNA is TGTGCTAGTGGTTTGACGAAGACGGTTATCTCAGATACGCAGTATTTT. Its translation: CASGLTKTVISDTQYF.

This chain uses TRBV10-3 with TRBJ2-3; D assignment may be TRBD1 or TRBD2 (5 bases each). Trimming left V 7 bases short and J 5 bases short, with 13 bases between. CDR1 is ENHRY, CDR2 SYGVKD, per germline. The CDR3 has 13 residues. CDR3 loop: CAIKGRVLDTQYF. In nucleotides, the CDR3 is TGTGCCATCAAGGGGCGGGTTTTAGATACGCAGTATTTT.

V is TRBV18 and J is TRBJ1-4, with D possibly being TRBD1 (6 bases). With 3 bases removed from V and 5 bases from J, the gap between germline ends came to 16 bases. The CDR3 is made up of 16 amino acids. Germline V gene sequence: CDR1 KGHSH, CDR2 LQKENI. CDR3 nucleotide sequence: TGTGCCAGCTCACCTAGAAAAGGGGGGACAAATGAAAAACTGTTTTTT. Protein: CASSPRKGGTNEKLFF.

Concerning this clone itself: The identical CDR3 is also encoded by other nucleotide sequences in the sample. The J gene is TRBJ2-5, the V gene TRBV6-5; 11 nucleotides match TRBD2. V was clipped by 8 bases and J by 2 bases; unmatched bases: 7. This CDR3 spans 15 amino acids. Germline loops: CDR1 MNHEY, CDR2 SVGAGI. CDR3 sequence reads: CASRGLAGGQETQYF. The CDR3 nucleotides read TGTGCCAGCCGGGGGCTAGCGGGAGGTCAAGAGACCCAGTACTTC.

CDR3 bases: TGTGCCAGCAGCTCAGTGGGGGTCACCGGGGAGCTGTTTTTT. Its protein is CASSSVGVTGELFF. The V call is TRBV5-4, the J call TRBJ2-2; D may be TRBD1 or TRBD2 (5 bases each). The CDR3 contains 14 residues. Germline V gives CDR1 SGHNT, CDR2 YYREEE (reference sequence). V was trimmed by 3 bases and J by 4 bases, leaving 10 bases between them. The whole variable domain, remainder taken from reference TRBV5-4 and TRBJ2-2, is ETGVTQSPTHLIKTRGQQVTLRCSSQSGHNTVSWYQQALGQGPQFIFQYYREEENGRGNFPPRFSGLQFPNYSSELNVNALELDDSALYLCASSSVGVTGELFFGEGSRLTVL.

CDR3 nucleotides: TGTGCCAGCAGCCAAACAGGTCTCACCTACGAGCAGTACTTC. Its translation: CASSQTGLTYEQYF. The chain links TRBV7-9 to TRBJ2-7; a weak D match, TRBD1 (5 bases). Germline V CDR1 and CDR2: SEHNR, FQNEAQ (reference sequence). V lost 5 bases and J 2 bases, leaving 13 bases between the germline ends. The CDR3 length is 14 residues.